What follows are 11 T cell receptor beta chains derived from one specimen sequenced in a study of cytomegalovirus exposure and HLA in healthy donors. The PCR had 60 Vbeta and 13 Jbeta primers. Sequencing used immunoSEQ multiplex PCR; TCRdb keeps in-frame clones, though not all of them. The sample shows roughly 200,000 clones, around 78% of them seen only once. The source material was PBMCs. These receptors were collected from a woman in her 30s in good health and CMV-seropositive.

The V and J genes are TRBV27 and TRBJ2-7; D perhaps matches TRBD2 (6 bases). V shed 0 bases and J shed 2 bases, with 14 bases lying between them. Germline CDR1 reads MNHEY; CDR2 reads SMNVEV (reference sequence). This CDR3 region has 16 residues. The CDR3 sequence is CASSLSRRGGPYEQYF. CDR3 DNA sequence: TGTGCCAGCAGTTTATCCAGGCGGGGAGGCCCCTACGAGCAGTACTTC.

The genes are TRBV30 and TRBJ1-4, with TRBD1 matching 7 bases. The CDR3 totals 14 residues. CDR1 and CDR2 (germline): GTSNPN, SVGIG (reference sequence). V dropped 0 bases and J dropped 4; count of bases not matched to a gene: 2. The CDR3 DNA is TGTGCCTGGAGTGTCTACAGGGGTAATGAAAAACTGTTTTTT. It specifies CAWSVYRGNEKLFF.

The chain uses TRBV10-3 and TRBJ1-4; the match to TRBD1 covers 10 bases. V shed 3 bases, J shed 5 bases, and the junction held 6 bases outside the gene matches. Germline CDR1 and CDR2: ENHRY and SYGVKD. The length of the CDR3 is 16 residues. CDR3 nucleotides: TGTGCCATCAGTGACCCGGGACAGGGGTACAATGAAAAACTGTTTTTT. Amino acid sequence: CAISDPGQGYNEKLFF.

V is TRBV4-3 and J is TRBJ1-1; a weak D match, TRBD1 (5 bases). The germline gives CDR1 LGHNA, CDR2 YSLEER. CDR3 size: 16 residues. Trimming took off 0 bases at V and 1 base at J, with 12 bases between the two ends. The CDR3 nucleotides are TGCGCCAGCAGCCAAGATCATACAGGTAAGAACACTGAAGCTTTCTTT. Encoded protein: CASSQDHTGKNTEAFF.

The V gene is TRBV27, the J gene TRBJ2-3, with 7 bases aligning to TRBD2. V dropped 11 bases and J dropped 3; count of bases not matched to a gene: 11. Germline lookup yields CDR1 MNHEY and CDR2 SMNVEV (reference sequence). This CDR3 is built from 14 residues. CDR3 in amino acids: CAPVVLADTDTQYF. CDR3 sequence (DNA): TGTGCCCCCGTCGTGCTAGCGGATACAGATACGCAGTATTTT.

V is TRBV28 and J is TRBJ1-3; a weak D match, TRBD1 (6 bases). Trimming left V 1 base short and J 0 bases short, with 10 bases between. This CDR3 region has 16 residues. Germline lookup yields CDR1 MDHEN and CDR2 SYDVKM. CDR3 in DNA: TGTGCCAGCAGTTTATTCGGCAGGGGCTCTGGAAACACCATATATTTT. This sequence encodes CASSLFGRGSGNTIYF.

The rearrangement links TRBV9 to TRBJ2-6; 7 positions match TRBD1. Per the germline V gene, CDR1 is SGDLS and CDR2 is YYNGEE. J lost 1 base, V lost 0 bases, and 7 bases had no gene match. The CDR3 covers 18 residues. Here the CDR3 reads CASSVEETGSSGANVLTF. In DNA, the CDR3 is TGTGCCAGCAGCGTAGAGGAGACAGGGTCATCTGGGGCCAACGTCCTGACTTTC.

This chain links TRBV28 with TRBJ2-4, with 7 bases aligning to TRBD2. The CDR3 is 16 amino acids. CDR1 and CDR2 from the germline V gene are MDHEN and SYDVKM. V shed 4 bases, J shed 0 bases, and the junction held 6 bases outside the gene matches. The CDR3 is CASSSAGDLAKNIQYF. As DNA, the CDR3 is TGTGCCAGCAGTTCCGCGGGGGATTTAGCCAAAAACATTCAGTACTTC.

The genes are TRBV9 and TRBJ2-7, with D possibly being TRBD1 (5 bases). V gave up 0 bases and J gave up 7 bases, with 11 bases separating them. Germline lookup yields CDR1 SGDLS and CDR2 YYNGEE. The CDR3 consists of 13 residues. The CDR3 is CASSVGNQGEQYF. For the CDR3, the DNA is TGTGCCAGCAGCGTAGGCAACCAGGGAGAGCAGTACTTC.

This clone was seen only a few times. The chain joins TRBV7-9 to TRBJ1-2; D not certain. V lost 1 base, J lost 1 base, and 7 bases lay in between. The germline gives CDR1 SEHNR, CDR2 FQNEAQ (reference sequence). The CDR3 runs 14 residues. The CDR3 DNA sequence: TGTGCCAGCAGCTTAGGCTCGGGTAACTATGGCTACACCTTC. Its protein product is CASSLGSGNYGYTF. Full variable domain (outside the CDR3, taken from reference TRBV7-9 and TRBJ1-2): DTGVSQNPRHKITKRGQNVTFRCDPISEHNRLYWYRQTLGQGPEFLTYFQNEAQLEKSRLLSDRFSAERPKGSFSTLEIQRTEQGDSAMYLCASSLGSGNYGYTFGSGTRLTVV.

This chain joins TRBV29-1 and TRBJ2-5; TRBD1 agrees at 9 bases. With 4 bases clipped from V and 5 bases from J, the junction kept 8 bases outside the gene matches. Germline CDR1 and CDR2: SQVTM and ANQGSEA. CDR3 length: 14 residues. The CDR3 loop is CSVGSGTGRETQYF. As DNA, the CDR3 is TGCAGCGTTGGGTCCGGGACAGGGCGCGAGACCCAGTACTTC.